The source of this T cell receptor (beta chain) is a study of post-analysis software for immune sequencing data. This clonotype has a handful of counts. Its antigen is undetermined. General study results and limits: A significant reduction in normalized Chao1 diversity was observed in multiple sclerosis patients versus controls. Batch-matched samples strongly co-clustered by F measure. Patients used several TRBV segments, including TRBV5-6, TRBV5-1 and TRBV20-1, more often than controls.

The TCR beta cDNA libraries contained unique molecular identifiers. There were about 0.85 to 11 million T cells, and about 500,000 cDNA molecules came from them. Using its own MiXCR run on the PCR reads, TCRdb lists one record per CDR3 protein. The profile shows more than 450,000 distinct CDR3 sequences, around 36% of them singletons. The CDR3 consists of 14 residues. The ends were cut back, 4 bases at V and 3 bases at J, with 10 bases in the middle. The germline V gene encodes CDR1 MNHEY and CDR2 SVGAGI. The sequence was obtained from a girl aged 2-17 years with multiple sclerosis. The sample comprised blood. This chain connects TRBV6-5 to TRBJ2-1, with D possibly matching TRBD1 (5 bases). For the CDR3, the DNA is TGTGCCAGCAGTTTGGACAAGATCTACAATGAGCAGTTCTTC. Translating gives CASSLDKIYNEQFF.